This record concerns one TCR beta chain sequence. What it binds is unknown. This entry belongs to a study of T-cell reconstitution after alpha-beta-depleted transplantation in children. The V segment lost 5 bases and the J segment 6 bases; nucleotides outside the gene matches: 13. The CDR3 runs to 16 residues. Study conclusions and caveats: In some patients, recipient T cells and intrathymic progenitors surviving conditioning explained high day-60 diversity. By about two months after transplant, alpha-beta T cells reportedly arose from several hundred graft clones that had expanded. Newly generated T cells supplied most T-cell counts and diversity one year post-transplant.

Preparation of the TCRbeta library was carried out with unique molecular identifiers. TCRdb re-called the PCR reads with MiXCR, one entry per CDR3 protein. The table includes fewer than 450,000 distinct CDR3 sequences, about 16% detected once. The chain couples TRBV12-3 or TRBV12-4 to TRBJ2-3; 8 nucleotides line up with TRBD2. The starting material was PBMCs, mostly from graft donor cells, obtained 360 days after TCRalphabeta/CD19-depleted stem cell transplant. This TCR was sampled from a male patient between 2 and 10 years old who had a stem cell transplant for acute lymphoblastic leukemia, so the T cells may come from the graft donor. Written as DNA, the CDR3 is TGTGCCAGCAGTGTACGCCCAGCGGGAGCGTGGGATACGCAGTATTTT. It encodes CASSVRPAGAWDTQYF.